The T cell receptor (beta chain) described here comes from a study of T cell repertoires in cytomegalovirus infection. Turning to the study itself: CMV infection plus the matching HLA type was flagged by public TCR beta signatures.

The CDR3 contains 15 residues. Germline assignment: CDR1 MNHEY and CDR2 SMNVEV (reference sequence). V lost 3 bases to trimming and J lost 0 bases, with 9 bases between them. A single record per CDR3 protein comes from TCRdb applying MiXCR to the reads. The table has about 230,000 distinct CDR3 sequences, around 6.4% seen once. In this sample, this clonotype turned up once. Given a much more abundant clone one base away, this may be a read error. The source is a human donor in good health (CMV status not recorded). Some clones in this sample may be carry-over from other donors' samples. The sample comprised PBMCs. The chain employs TRBV27 and TRBJ2-1; the D gene could be TRBD1 or TRBD2 (5 bases each). CDR3 nucleotides: TGTGCCAGCAGTTTCTGGGGGAGCTCCTACAATGAGCAGTTCTTC. This encodes CASSFWGSSYNEQFF.